These T cell receptor beta chains were read from a single sample in a study of post-analysis software for immune sequencing data. MiXCR, applied by TCRdb to the PCR reads, yields one record per CDR3 protein. Found here are some 690,000 distinct CDR3 sequences, less than 35% of them singletons; the top ten hold roughly 0.53%. The specimen sequenced was blood. Receptor source: a girl between 10 and 17 years old with multiple sclerosis. CDR3s include the opening cysteine and the closing phenylalanine or tryptophan. A D gene is named only where the DNA matches it firmly. Clone size, where shown, is once, few, many, or a class for clones that have expanded.

V gene	clone size	D gene	J gene	CDR3 protein	CDR3 DNA
TRBV4-1	-	TRBD1	TRBJ1-4	CASSHMGQGVEKLFF	TGCGCCAGCAGCCATATGGGACAGGGAGTAGAAAAACTGTTTTTT
TRBV28	few	TRBD2	TRBJ2-1	CASSTTSGRSYNEQFF	TGTGCCAGCAGCACGACTAGCGGGAGATCCTACAATGAGCAGTTCTTC
TRBV20-1	few	TRBD2	TRBJ2-1	CSARRAGGSDLNNEQFF	TGCAGTGCTAGGCGAGCGGGAGGTTCGGACCTAAACAATGAGCAGTTCTTC
TRBV6-2/TRBV6-3	-	-	TRBJ2-7	CASSSSASSYEQYF	TGTGCCAGCAGTTCTAGCGCCAGCTCCTACGAGCAGTACTTC
TRBV7-2	-	TRBD2	TRBJ2-1	CASSPGVAGFQETQFF	TGTGCCAGCAGCCCCGGGGTAGCGGGATTCCAAGAGACCCAGTTCTTC
TRBV20-1	few	-	TRBJ2-7	CSARDVGLSVYEQYF	TGCAGTGCTAGAGATGTGGGGCTATCAGTTTACGAGCAGTACTTC
TRBV20-1	-	-	TRBJ2-5	CSATKSRVPETQYF	TGCAGTGCGACAAAATCTAGGGTTCCAGAGACCCAGTACTTC
TRBV5-1	-	-	TRBJ2-7	CASSLLSPGRSDEQYF	TGCGCCAGCAGTCTCCTGAGCCCAGGGCGAAGCGACGAGCAGTACTTC
TRBV9	-	TRBD2	TRBJ2-5	CASSAGTSVETQYF	TGTGCCAGCAGCGCCGGGACTAGCGTAGAGACCCAGTACTTC
TRBV6-1	few	-	TRBJ1-2	CASSENQGRNYGYTF	TGTGCCAGCAGTGAAAATCAGGGACGGAACTATGGCTACACCTTC
TRBV20-1	few	TRBD2	TRBJ2-5	CSATGTRRDLGQYF	TGCAGTGCGACCGGGACTAGGCGGGATTTGGGCCAGTACTTC
TRBV19	-	TRBD1	TRBJ2-5	CASSIDDRGQTQYF	TGTGCCAGTAGTATAGATGACAGGGGACAGACCCAGTACTTC
TRBV27	many	-	TRBJ2-3	CASRQKLATGEDTQYF	TGTGCCAGCAGACAAAAGCTGGCGACGGGTGAAGATACGCAGTATTTT
TRBV9	-	-	TRBJ2-3	CASSVGAATDTQYF	TGTGCCAGCAGCGTAGGGGCGGCGACAGATACGCAGTATTTT
TRBV27	-	TRBD1	TRBJ1-5	CASKLRGLFSNQPQHF	TGTGCCAGCAAGCTCAGGGGGTTGTTTAGCAATCAGCCCCAGCATTTT
TRBV6-1	few	TRBD1	TRBJ1-5	CASRVTGGQQPQHF	TGTGCCAGCAGGGTGACAGGGGGCCAGCAGCCCCAGCATTTT
TRBV7-2	-	TRBD1	TRBJ1-5	CASSSGQVRPQHF	TGTGCCAGCAGCTCAGGACAGGTTAGACCCCAGCATTTT
TRBV4-1	-	TRBD2	TRBJ2-1	CASSLLAGALSEQFF	TGCGCCAGCAGCTTACTAGCGGGCGCTCTTAGTGAGCAGTTCTTC
TRBV3-1	-	-	TRBJ2-7	CASSQGIQESYYEQYF	TGTGCCAGCAGCCAAGGTATACAGGAATCGTACTACGAGCAGTACTTC
TRBV7-9	-	-	TRBJ2-7	CASSSGAQQTYEQYF	TGTGCCAGCAGCTCCGGGGCACAGCAAACCTACGAGCAGTACTTC
TRBV29-1	-	-	TRBJ2-3	CSVESGLGGDTQYF	TGCAGCGTTGAATCCGGGCTTGGCGGGGATACGCAGTATTTT
TRBV29-1	many	-	TRBJ2-1	CSVEATVTSSYNEQFF	TGCAGCGTCGAAGCCACGGTGACAAGCTCCTACAATGAGCAGTTCTTC
TRBV7-2	few	TRBD1	TRBJ1-5	CASSPPGRGLSQPQHF	TGTGCCAGCAGCCCTCCCGGGAGGGGGCTAAGTCAGCCCCAGCATTTT
TRBV6-5	few	-	TRBJ1-1	CASSYPGSNEAFF	TGTGCCAGCAGTTACCCAGGTTCAAATGAAGCTTTCTTT
TRBV20-1	-	-	TRBJ2-7	CSATAPRTSYEQYF	TGCAGTGCAACAGCTCCCCGGACCTCCTACGAGCAGTACTTC
TRBV29-1	-	TRBD2	TRBJ2-1	CSAGTSGSRNEQFF	TGCAGCGCCGGGACTAGCGGGAGTAGGAATGAGCAGTTCTTC
TRBV5-1	few	TRBD1	TRBJ2-7	CASSSQGTGTTYEQYF	TGCGCCAGCAGCTCTCAAGGGACAGGGACAACCTACGAGCAGTACTTC